Below are 18 T cell receptor beta chains sequenced from a single sample in a study of T cells in Graves' hyperthyroidism and ophthalmopathy. The source material, RNA transcripts, was used to amplify TCR beta CDR3 regions. HTBI primers drove first-round RT-PCR of the TCR CDR3. MiXCR, run by TCRdb on the multiplex PCR reads, gives a single entry per CDR3 protein. The data show about 260,000 distinct CDR3 sequences, under 30% seen once. Material: blood. All receptors derive from a man in his forties with Graves' hyperthyroidism that later progressed to Graves' ophthalmopathy.

Ten or more counts support this clonotype. The DNA for the CDR3 is TGTGCCAGCAGCTTGGGACCGAGGATAAACACCATATATTTT. Translation: CASSLGPRINTIYF. This chain links TRBV11-2 with TRBJ1-3; D is possibly TRBD1 (5 bases). Germline V gene lookup returns CDR1 SGHAT and CDR2 FQNNGV. Trimming left V 3 bases short and J 6 bases short, with 12 bases between. This CDR3 is 14 amino acids long.

This clonotype was seen many times. The chain links TRBV30 to TRBJ1-1; D may be TRBD1 (6 bases). Germline V gene data show CDR1 as GTSNPN and CDR2 as SVGIG (reference sequence). V was clipped by 5 bases and J by 3 bases, with 13 bases between them. The CDR3 runs 13 residues. CDR3 in DNA: TGTGCCTGGGGGACAACGGGGGACACTGAAGCTTTCTTT. This encodes CAWGTTGDTEAFF.

The table lists this clonotype with many counts. The V call is TRBV19, the J call TRBJ2-6, with 10 bases matching TRBD1. J was trimmed by 4 bases and V by 6 bases; bases with no gene match: 12. Germline CDR1 LNHDA, CDR2 SQIVND (reference sequence). The CDR3 totals 18 residues. Written as DNA, the CDR3 is TGTGCCAGTAGACCCTCCGGGACAGGGGTTCGCGGGGCCAACGTCCTGACTTTC. As protein: CASRPSGTGVRGANVLTF.

This clonotype has ten or more counts. This sequence joins TRBV13 and TRBJ2-7; unclear D gene. The V gene's germline CDR1 is PRHDT and CDR2 FYEKMQ (reference sequence). The CDR3 contains 14 residues. The V and J ends lost 3 bases and 3 bases respectively, with 12 bases between them. CDR3 region: CASSFEAGLYEQYF. In nucleotides, the CDR3 is TGTGCCAGCAGCTTTGAGGCAGGTCTCTACGAGCAGTACTTC.

In this sample, this clonotype turned up a few times. The chain links TRBV30 to TRBJ2-2; D not resolved. Deletions cut 0 bases from V and 7 bases from J, with 12 bases between. This CDR3 contains 14 residues. CDR1 is GTSNPN, CDR2 SVGIG, per germline (reference sequence). DNA for the CDR3: TGTGCCTGGAGTGTGAGTCGAAGAGGCGGGGAGCTGTTTTTT. Translated, it gives CAWSVSRRGGELFF.

This chain connects TRBV30 to TRBJ1-5; D assignment may be TRBD1 or TRBD2 (6 bases each). The J call may be faulty, since TRBJ2-3 better matches the DNA end. The CDR3 spans 15 residues. Germline CDR1 reads GTSNPN; CDR2 reads SVGIG (reference sequence). CDR3 in amino acids: CAWSVGGTANQPQYF. In nucleotides, the CDR3 is TGTGCCTGGAGTGTAGGGGGGACGGCTAATCAGCCCCAGTATTTT.

The rearrangement links TRBV6-1 to TRBJ1-1; D call uncertain. Germline CDR1 and CDR2: MNHNS and SASEGT. CDR3 length equals 14 residues. Trimming took off 3 bases at V and 6 bases at J, with 14 bases between the two ends. DNA for the CDR3: TGTGCCAGCAGTGACGGACCAGGTGCCGCTGAAGCTTTCTTT. This codes for CASSDGPGAAEAFF.

This clonotype occurred many times. The genes are TRBV20-1 and TRBJ1-5; 10 nucleotides line up with TRBD1. This CDR3 contains 12 residues. V was pared by 5 bases and J by 6 bases, with 1 base of the junction left unmatched. CDR1 is DFQATT, CDR2 SNEGSKA, per germline (reference sequence). Written as DNA, the CDR3 is TGCAGTGCTGGACAGGGGGGTCAGCCCCAGCATTTT. It translates to CSAGQGGQPQHF.

This clonotype has at least ten counts. Here the CDR3 reads CASSYSSPSDRVGLAGEEETQYF. The CDR3 region has the DNA TGTGCCAGCAGTTACTCAAGTCCCTCGGACAGGGTTGGACTAGCGGGAGAGGAAGAGACCCAGTACTTC. The V and J genes are TRBV6-7 and TRBJ2-5, with 13 bases aligning to TRBD2. TRBV6-7 is assigned to the ORF class and has an uncertain function. The V segment lost 0 bases and the J segment 3 bases; nucleotides outside the gene matches: 22. The CDR3 contains 23 residues.

This clonotype has at least ten counts. The rearrangement joins TRBV9 to TRBJ1-5, with D tentatively TRBD1 (6 bases). The CDR3 runs 14 residues. V dropped 0 bases and J dropped 6 bases, with 10 bases sitting between them. CDR1 and CDR2 (germline): SGDLS, YYNGEE. In nucleotides, the CDR3 is TGTGCCAGCAGCGTAGACGGGGGCGTTCAGCCCCAGCATTTT. It yields the protein CASSVDGGVQPQHF.

This clonotype was detected ten times or more. The V and J genes are TRBV5-1 and TRBJ2-7; D is perhaps TRBD1 or TRBD2 (5 bases each). This CDR3 comprises 13 residues. The V gene lost 2 bases and the J gene lost 7 bases, with 13 bases spanning the gap. Germline loops: CDR1 SGHRS, CDR2 YFSETQ. CDR3: CASSLTGPLEQYF. CDR3 DNA sequence: TGCGCCAGCAGCTTAACGGGACCGCTAGAGCAGTACTTC.

This clonotype was observed a single time. The chain links TRBV20-1 to TRBJ1-2, with D perhaps TRBD1 (6 bases). This CDR3 spans 13 amino acids. Germline V gene lookup returns CDR1 DFQATT and CDR2 SNEGSKA (reference sequence). V lost 1 base, J lost 6 bases, and 12 bases lay in between. CDR3 coding DNA: TGCAGTGCTAGAGGGCCGGGGGGCCATGGCTACACCTTC. Its protein product is CSARGPGGHGYTF.

This clonotype was seen at least ten times. The chain employs TRBV29-1 and TRBJ2-5, with D possibly being TRBD1 (6 bases). CDR1 and CDR2 from the germline V gene are SQVTM and ANQGSEA. Trimming left V 6 bases short and J 2 bases short, with 16 bases between. This CDR3 region has 14 residues. In nucleotides, the CDR3 is TGCAGCGTGTCTTCCCCACAGGGACAAGAGACCCAGTACTTC. Its protein is CSVSSPQGQETQYF. The full variable domain, with the rest looked up from reference TRBV29-1 and TRBJ2-5, is SAVISQKPSRDICQRGTSLTIQCQVDSQVTMMFWYRQQPGQSLTLIATANQGSEATYESGFVIDKFPISRPNLTFSTLTVSNMSPEDSSIYLCSVSSPQGQETQYFGPGTRLLVL.

The table lists this clonotype with many counts. The V gene is TRBV12-3 or TRBV12-4, the J gene TRBJ1-1; unclear D gene. V dropped 6 bases and J dropped 0 bases, with 11 bases sitting between them. This CDR3 contains 14 residues. CDR3 sequence: CASRLDGLNTEAFF. In DNA form, the CDR3 reads TGTGCCAGCAGGCTGGACGGTTTGAACACTGAAGCTTTCTTT.

A single count supports this clonotype. The chain uses TRBV27 and TRBJ2-7, with D hard to call. This CDR3 is 13 amino acids long. Per the germline V gene, CDR1 is MNHEY and CDR2 is SMNVEV (reference sequence). V was shortened by 4 bases and J by 0 bases, with 7 bases between the two germline ends. In DNA, the CDR3 is TGTGCCAGCAGTTGGCGCATCTCCTACGAGCAGTACTTC. It is translated as CASSWRISYEQYF.

The chain employs TRBV28 and TRBJ1-1; no definite D call. V was shortened by 6 bases and J by 0 bases, with 11 bases between the two germline ends. The CDR3 has 14 amino acids. Germline CDR1 reads MDHEN; CDR2 reads SYDVKM. CDR3 coding DNA: TGTGCCAGCAGGATGGGTCTTGTGAACACTGAAGCTTTCTTT. Residues: CASRMGLVNTEAFF.

The chain couples TRBV7-2 to TRBJ2-7, with 8 bases that match TRBD2. Trimming cost V 2 bases and J 5 bases; bases outside gene matches: 5. Germline-derived CDR1 and CDR2 are SGHTA and FQGNSA. The CDR3 runs 14 residues. The CDR3 reads CASSLREGPNEQYF. The CDR3, as DNA: TGTGCCAGCAGCTTACGGGAGGGCCCGAACGAGCAGTACTTC.

In this sample, this clonotype turned up a few times. This rearrangement joins TRBV12-5 to TRBJ1-2, with TRBD1 as a possible D gene (6 bases). The ends were cut back, 6 bases at V and 1 base at J, with 12 bases in the middle. CDR1 and CDR2 from the germline V gene are LGHNT and FRNRAP. This CDR3 is 14 amino acids long. The CDR3 DNA reads TGTGCTAGTGGCCCTCGGACAGATAACTATGGCTACACCTTC. Translated: CASGPRTDNYGYTF. The full variable domain, its missing parts supplied by reference TRBV12-5 and TRBJ1-2, is DARVTQTPRHKVTEMGQEVTMRCQPILGHNTVFWYRQTMMQGLELLAYFRNRAPLDDSGMPKDRFSAEMPDATLATLKIQPSEPRDSAVYFCASGPRTDNYGYTFGSGTRLTVV.